This is a list of T cell receptor beta chains from one sample in a study of post-analysis software for immune sequencing data. TCRdb reanalysed the PCR reads using MiXCR and keeps one entry per CDR3 protein. The profile shows around 400,000 distinct CDR3 sequences, less than 40% of them singletons. Input material: blood. The receptor set was obtained from a girl under 18 with multiple sclerosis. CDR3s include the opening cysteine and the closing phenylalanine or tryptophan.

>TRBV12-3/TRBV12-4
CASSISSGPNEKLFF
>TRBV5-1
CASSPRGVGTDTQYF
>TRBV7-9
CASSLEWRETQYF
>TRBV6-5
CASSPPGQGSEQYF
>TRBV9
CASSEADRGYEQYF
>TRBV29-1
CNVEGNSYEQYF
>TRBV5-6
CASSLPGTPGGETQYF
>TRBV7-9
CSSSFSNQPQHF
>TRBV6-1
CASRKTGPGETQYF
>TRBV15
CATSREMWGQGENIQYF
>TRBV18
CASPPAGPVDGYTF
>TRBV7-2
CASSLVGGNLGGYTF
>TRBV6-1
CASSEEYGTSSNQPQHF
>TRBV29-1
CSVALAGTTYNEQFF
>TRBV12-3/TRBV12-4
CASRDPRGAGETQFF
>TRBV5-1
CASSHGGTSQGYGYTF
>TRBV11-2
CASSPYTGNPYGYTF
>TRBV12-3/TRBV12-4
CAKTRQGQGDTQYF
>TRBV6-1
CASSEVVEQFF
>TRBV20-1
CSARGLGGEQFF
>TRBV5-1
CASSWGDSSGANVLTF
>TRBV6-1
CASSPQGTETQYF
>TRBV5-1
CASSVGHYEQYF
>TRBV29-1
CSVEFPNEAQETQYF
>TRBV24-1
CATSDAGTRGELFF
>TRBV28
CASRTVDTEAFF
>TRBV12-3/TRBV12-4
CASSKGTSRSNQPQHF
>TRBV6-2/TRBV6-3
CASSEGRAGGAQHF
>TRBV10-2
CASSEDLRHTEAFF
>TRBV6-6
CASSRWGLYEGNEQFF
>TRBV4-1
CASSQESGLAGAQETQYF
>TRBV20-1
CSARGLRGGEYNEQFF
>TRBV5-1
CASSLEGRTTDTQYF
>TRBV7-9
CASRMGGEETQYF
>TRBV7-9
CASSLARRGYTF
>TRBV6-5
CASNSGGLPYEQYF
>TRBV5-1
CASSATGGPSYNEQFF
>TRBV7-8
CASSGRVAAYNEQFF
>TRBV10-3
CAISDSREGHEQYF
>TRBV12-3/TRBV12-4
CASRLAGGSDEQFF
>TRBV7-9
CASSLVRGAYNEQFF
>TRBV4-3
CASSQDHGLYYEQFF
>TRBV12-3/TRBV12-4
CASRLSSALPAYNEQFF
>TRBV20-1
CSARAGQGAGGYTF
>TRBV7-9
CASLAFSSYNEQFF
>TRBV20-1
CSARAGQMTNEKLFF
>TRBV9
CASSVGGSTDTQYF
>TRBV5-5
CASSLGSTTTDTQYF
>TRBV20-1
CSARDLQGAGDTQYF
>TRBV7-9
CASSPGGLYNEKLLF
>TRBV3-1
CASSPSGGGETQYF
>TRBV20-1
CSARAFGLAGTDTQYF
>TRBV4-3
CASAESWNTEAFF
>TRBV5-1
CASRPQTGGMYEQYF
>TRBV6-5
CASRYTGENYGYTF
>TRBV28
CASQGGTTYEQYF
>TRBV12-3/TRBV12-4
CASTPEAPDTQYF
>TRBV29-1
CSVEGGVRTEAFF
>TRBV6-5
CASSSTGAWNEQFF
>TRBV6-2/TRBV6-3
CASSRGRERPSNYGYTF